This TCR beta chain was sequenced for a study of blood T cell repertoires in COVID-19. The data were produced by immunoSEQ multiplex PCR, yet TCRdb's version contains in-frame clones alone and is incomplete. The table shows around 88,000 clones, with 81% occurring only once. The CDR3 is 17 amino acids. The V end lost 2 bases, the J end lost 3 bases, and 17 bases lay between the germline ends. Input material: peripheral blood. The origin of this receptor is a woman older than 75 with acute or convalescent COVID-19. The chain is built from TRBV6-7 and TRBJ1-5, with TRBD1 as a possible D gene (6 bases). TRBV6-7 is filed as an ORF, its function uncertain. The CDR3 protein is CASSYEPPGQNNQPQHF. CDR3 nucleotide sequence: TGTGCCAGCAGTTACGAACCCCCCGGACAGAACAATCAGCCCCAGCATTTT.